This TCR beta chain is from a study of blood T cells in healthy people across ages. Study observations and caveats: No conclusive comparison of naive versus antigen-experienced cells was possible with unsorted PBMCs. Estimates drawn from one million T cells were deemed to understate diversity.

PCR was performed a second time for roughly 7 to 12 cycles using a sample-barcoded 5' primer and a J-beta primer mix. One entry per CDR3 protein, called by TCRdb with MiXCR from the 5' RACE reads. The data hold just over 1 million distinct CDR3 sequences, with around 43% observed a single time. The CDR3 is 16 amino acids. The germline gives CDR1 SEHNR, CDR2 FQNEAQ (reference sequence). V lost 4 bases and J lost 4, with 17 bases in between. This clonotype has only one observation. Its antigen is unidentified. The source material was blood. This TCR was recovered from a woman aged 55-70 years in good health. This chain connects TRBV7-9 to TRBJ2-1, with D possibly being TRBD2 (7 bases). This CDR3 is CASSSALRGPYNEQFF. In DNA, the CDR3 is TGTGCCAGCAGCTCCGCCCTGCGGGGGCCTTACAATGAGCAGTTCTTC. Full variable domain (rest looked up from reference TRBV7-9 and TRBJ2-1): DTGVSQNPRHKITKRGQNVTFRCDPISEHNRLYWYRQTLGQGPEFLTYFQNEAQLEKSRLLSDRFSAERPKGSFSTLEIQRTEQGDSAMYLCASSSALRGPYNEQFFGPGTRLTVL.